These 30 T cell receptor beta chains share one sample of origin, sequenced in a study of T cell responses to AZD1222 COVID-19 vaccine (dated by TCRdb to about 2021). The library was obtained by the immunoSEQ multiplex PCR assay. TCRdb holds this immuneACCESS table with in-frame rearrangements only. Some clones are missing; in checked studies, unresolved V genes explain under half, and the rest has no known cause. The sample table contains more than 150,000 clones; only one count was recorded for around 85% of them. Together, the top ten hold 5.5% to 8% of the sample. The time point label, read with the paper, signifies: sample from adult after SARS-CoV-2 infection, after symptom onset. The specimen was peripheral blood, collected after recovery from COVID-19. The receptors stem from an adult who had recovered from COVID-19.

Only a few counts were recorded for this clone. The chain combines TRBV19 with TRBJ2-6, with D perhaps matching TRBD1 (6 bases). Trimming stripped 0 bases from V and 0 bases from J, with 15 bases between. Germline V CDR1 and CDR2: LNHDA, SQIVND (reference sequence). CDR3 length equals 19 residues. CDR3 sequence reads: CASSIDLGTPSSGANVLTF. In DNA, the CDR3 is TGTGCCAGTAGTATAGATTTGGGGACACCCAGCTCTGGGGCCAACGTCCTGACTTTC.

The chain links TRBV7-9 to TRBJ2-5, with 13 bases lining up with TRBD2. The germline V gene has CDR1 SEHNR and CDR2 FQNEAQ (reference sequence). The CDR3 runs 17 residues. The J segment lost 5 bases and the V segment lost 4 bases, leaving 10 bases of the junction unmatched. The CDR3 reads CASSWGGLAGTWETQYF. The CDR3, as DNA: TGTGCCAGCAGCTGGGGGGGACTAGCGGGGACTTGGGAGACCCAGTACTTC.

CDR3 nucleotide sequence: TGTGCCAGCAGCCCTACTAGCGGGTGGAGCGTTGGCGAGCAGTACTTC. This gives the protein CASSPTSGWSVGEQYF. This sequence joins TRBV5-4 and TRBJ2-7, with 9 bases aligning to TRBD2. Per germline, CDR1 SGHNT and CDR2 YYREEE (reference sequence). This CDR3 spans 16 amino acids. The trim removed 4 bases at V and 6 bases at J, leaving 14 bases unmatched.

The chain has TRBV19 and TRBJ1-5; no reliable D call. Per germline, CDR1 LNHDA and CDR2 SQIVND (reference sequence). The germline V and J ends were trimmed by 6 bases and 2 bases, with 20 bases remaining between them. The CDR3 runs to 17 residues. The CDR3, as DNA: TGTGCCAGTAGAGCCTTCTTGGCCCACCGAGGCAATCAGCCCCAGCATTTT. Protein sequence: CASRAFLAHRGNQPQHF.

This clone turned up a few times. The CDR3 DNA follows: TGTGCCAGCGGCTACCCAACAGGCTCTCACTACGAGCAGTACTTC. It codes for CASGYPTGSHYEQYF. The V gene is TRBV11-2, the J gene TRBJ2-7; tentative D call: TRBD1 (5 bases). The germline V gene has CDR1 SGHAT and CDR2 FQNNGV. Trimming cost V 8 bases and J 3 bases, with 20 bases left between them. The CDR3 is 15 residues long.

A remark on this clone: The same CDR3 can be traced to other DNA sequences in this sample. CDR3 in DNA: TGTGCCATCAGTGAGTCGAGGGGCTCCCAAGAGACCCAGTACTTC. This codes for CAISESRGSQETQYF. V gene TRBV10-3 combines with J gene TRBJ2-5; D is perhaps TRBD1 or TRBD2 (5 bases each). The ends were cut back, 0 bases at V and 1 base at J, with 9 bases in the middle. The CDR3 is made up of 15 amino acids. Germline CDR1 reads ENHRY; CDR2 reads SYGVKD.

In its sample, this clone was seen a few times. This chain joins TRBV9 and TRBJ2-5, with 11 positions matching TRBD2. The germline V gene has CDR1 SGDLS and CDR2 YYNGEE. The V segment lost 2 bases and the J segment 5 bases; nucleotides outside the gene matches: 5. The length of the CDR3 is 15 residues. Here the CDR3 reads CASSVTSGGLETQYF. CDR3 coding DNA: TGTGCCAGCAGCGTCACTAGCGGGGGCCTTGAGACCCAGTACTTC.

This clone has just one count. The gene calls are TRBV7-2 and TRBJ1-2; D uncertain. CDR3 length: 14 residues. The V gene's germline CDR1 is SGHTA and CDR2 FQGNSA. V was pared by 3 bases and J by 4 bases, with 12 bases between. CDR3 sequence (DNA): TGTGCCAGCAGCTTCGGAGGGATCTCCTATGGCTACACCTTC. Its protein is CASSFGGISYGYTF.

This clone has only one observation. The gene calls are TRBV6-1 and TRBJ2-1; D possibly corresponds to TRBD1 (6 bases). CDR3 length: 11 residues. Looked up from germline, CDR1 is MNHNS and CDR2 is SASEGT. V was pared by 5 bases and J by 9 bases, with 8 bases between. The chain's CDR3 is CASSTGFEQFF. The CDR3 DNA reads TGTGCCAGCAGTACAGGGTTTGAGCAGTTCTTC.

The V gene is TRBV28, the J gene TRBJ2-7, with TRBD1 as a possible D gene (5 bases). The germline V gene has CDR1 MDHEN and CDR2 SYDVKM. V was pared by 6 bases and J by 4 bases, with 19 bases between. The CDR3 has 15 amino acids. CDR3 loop: CASSPAGQGRYEQYF. The CDR3 DNA reads as TGTGCCAGCAGCCCCGCTGGGCAGGGTCGGTACGAGCAGTACTTC.

This sequence joins TRBV6-5 and TRBJ2-5; 11 bases line up with TRBD2. Looked up from germline, CDR1 is MNHEY and CDR2 is SVGAGI. This CDR3 spans 14 amino acids. The V segment lost 9 bases and the J segment 0 bases; nucleotides outside the gene matches: 3. In DNA form, the CDR3 reads TGTGCCAGTATAGCGGGGGGGTACCAAGAGACCCAGTACTTC. Its translation is CASIAGGYQETQYF.

The rearrangement joins TRBV29-1 to TRBJ1-4; tentatively, D is TRBD1 (5 bases). Germline V gene lookup returns CDR1 SQVTM and CDR2 ANQGSEA. Trimming cost V 7 bases and J 3 bases, with 15 bases left between them. This CDR3 spans 14 amino acids. The CDR3 reads CSACPGTANEKLFF. For the CDR3, the DNA is TGCAGCGCCTGTCCGGGGACGGCTAATGAAAAACTGTTTTTT.

This clone was observed a single time. The rearrangement joins TRBV4-2 to TRBJ1-2, with D maybe TRBD1 (6 bases). Trimming left V 0 bases short and J 4 bases short, with 12 bases between. Germline V gene sequence: CDR1 LGHNA, CDR2 YNFKEQ. The CDR3 loop spans 15 amino acids. The CDR3: CASSQEGGLVYGYTF. The CDR3 DNA reads as TGTGCCAGCAGCCAAGAGGGGGGCCTCGTCTATGGCTACACCTTC.

The CDR3 sequence is CASSQDASGAPETQYF. The CDR3 DNA reads TGTGCCAGCAGCCAAGACGCCAGCGGGGCCCCAGAGACCCAGTACTTC. The chain is built from TRBV3-1 (or the pseudogene TRBV3-2) and TRBJ2-5, with 7 bases that match TRBD2. The CDR3 runs to 16 residues. The germline V gene has CDR1 LGHDT and CDR2 YNNKEL (reference sequence). The J segment lost 4 bases and the V segment lost 0 bases, leaving 8 bases of the junction unmatched.

The DNA of the CDR3 is TGTGCCAGTAGTTCAACCGGGACAGAGAATGAAAAACTGTTTTTT. As protein: CASSSTGTENEKLFF. The chain has TRBV19 and TRBJ1-4; TRBD1 matches at 7 bases. CDR1 is LNHDA and CDR2 is SQIVND in the germline V gene (reference sequence). There are 15 residues in the CDR3. Germline trimming cut 5 bases from V and 5 bases from J; bases unmatched to any gene: 8.

The chain uses TRBV7-9 and TRBJ1-4; 9 bases map to TRBD1. With 5 bases clipped from V and 3 bases from J, the junction kept 10 bases outside the gene matches. From germline, CDR1 is SEHNR and CDR2 FQNEAQ (reference sequence). This CDR3 is 17 amino acids long. This CDR3 reads CASSHTGGGSSNEKLFF. CDR3 in DNA: TGTGCCAGCAGCCATACAGGGGGCGGCTCGTCTAATGAAAAACTGTTTTTT.

Comments on this clone: The germline gene is not matched at one end of the junction; a read error may be the cause. The chain recombines TRBV14 with TRBJ1-1, with D maybe TRBD1 (5 bases). This CDR3 comprises 12 residues. Per the germline V gene, CDR1 is SGHDN and CDR2 is FVKESK. The CDR3 reads CASSQDRGSPWF. Written as DNA, the CDR3 is TGTGCCAGCAGCCAAGATAGGGGCAGCCCGTGGTTT.

The chain has TRBV10-2 and TRBJ1-2; D is possibly TRBD1 (5 bases). The V gene's germline CDR1 is WSHSY and CDR2 SAAADI. The CDR3 has 13 residues. V lost 3 bases, J lost 0 bases, and 5 bases lay in between. In nucleotides, the CDR3 is TGCGCCAGCAGTGAAGGGGCTAACTATGGCTACACCTTC. As protein: CASSEGANYGYTF.

The genes are TRBV9 and TRBJ1-5, with D possibly TRBD1 on 5 matching bases. The CDR3 loop spans 15 amino acids. Looked up from germline, CDR1 is SGDLS and CDR2 is YYNGEE. The V end lost 0 bases, the J end lost 4 bases, and 11 bases lay between the germline ends. The CDR3 nucleotides read TGTGCCAGCAGCGTAGGGACGGGGCATAATCAGCCCCAGCATTTT. It codes for CASSVGTGHNQPQHF.

J is TRBJ1-5 and V is TRBV7-9; D gene unclear. The germline V gene has CDR1 SEHNR and CDR2 FQNEAQ (reference sequence). The length of the CDR3 is 14 residues. Trimming took off 5 bases at V and 5 bases at J, with 13 bases between the two ends. Here the CDR3 reads CASSPQTVDQPQHF. The CDR3 coding sequence is TGTGCCAGCAGCCCTCAGACGGTGGATCAGCCCCAGCATTTT.

V and J are TRBV11-2 and TRBJ1-2; a weak D match, TRBD1 (6 bases). Trimming took 4 bases from V and 3 from J, leaving 15 bases between them. The germline gives CDR1 SGHAT, CDR2 FQNNGV. This CDR3 region has 15 residues. DNA of the CDR3: TGTGCCAGCAGCTCCTCACAGGGAAGCGACTATGGCTACACCTTC. Protein: CASSSSQGSDYGYTF.

V gene TRBV5-4 combines with J gene TRBJ1-1; 12 bases line up with TRBD1. Germline V CDR1 and CDR2: SGHNT, YYREEE (reference sequence). The CDR3 contains 16 residues. J gave up 4 bases and V 0 bases, and 4 bases lay outside the gene matches. The CDR3: CASSLAGTGGGTEAFF. DNA for the CDR3: TGTGCCAGCAGCTTGGCAGGGACAGGGGGCGGCACTGAAGCTTTCTTT.

V gene TRBV4-1 combines with J gene TRBJ2-1; tentatively, D is TRBD1 (5 bases). The ends were cut back, 6 bases at V and 8 bases at J, with 17 bases in the middle. Germline assignment: CDR1 MGHRA and CDR2 YSYEKL. The CDR3 covers 14 residues. The CDR3 DNA reads TGCGCCAGCAGGAATTCAAGGGGTCTGGATGAGCAGTTCTTC. Amino acid sequence: CASRNSRGLDEQFF.

The rearrangement uses TRBV19 and TRBJ2-6; no definite D call. In germline, CDR1 is LNHDA, CDR2 SQIVND (reference sequence). CDR3 length equals 17 residues. The V gene lost 7 bases and the J gene lost 0 bases, with 16 bases spanning the gap. The CDR3 DNA reads TGTGCCAGTACCACTCTTGGACGTCTCTCTGGGGCCAACGTCCTGACTTTC. Translating gives CASTTLGRLSGANVLTF.

CDR3 coding DNA: TGTGCCAGCAGCCCGATACCGGGACAGGACACTGAAGCTTTCTTT. Translated: CASSPIPGQDTEAFF. The chain uses TRBV9 and TRBJ1-1, with 8 nucleotides matching TRBD1. This CDR3 spans 15 amino acids. The V segment lost 4 bases and the J segment 3 bases; nucleotides outside the gene matches: 8. Germline CDR1 SGDLS, CDR2 YYNGEE.

The chain employs TRBV2 and TRBJ2-1, with D possibly TRBD2 on 5 matching bases. The CDR3 runs 18 residues. Trimming took off 3 bases at V and 2 bases at J, with 20 bases between the two ends. CDR1 and CDR2 (germline): SNHLY, FYNNEI. The CDR3 bases are TGTGCCAGCAGTGAGTATCCACCGCGGACTGGGGCCTACAATGAGCAGTTCTTC. Residues: CASSEYPPRTGAYNEQFF.

The genes are TRBV18 and TRBJ2-1; 9 nucleotides align to TRBD2. The CDR3 spans 14 residues. The V and J ends lost 6 bases and 6 bases, in that order; junction bases with no gene match: 6. Germline CDR1 reads KGHSH; CDR2 reads LQKENI. The DNA for the CDR3 is TGTGCCAGCTCCAGGGGACTAGCTAGCAATGAGCAGTTCTTC. Residues: CASSRGLASNEQFF. The variable domain in full, completed from reference TRBV18 and TRBJ2-1, reads NAGVMQNPRHLVRRRGQEARLRCSPMKGHSHVYWYRQLPEEGLKFMVYLQKENIIDESGMPKERFSAEFPKEGPSILRIQQVVRGDSAAYFCASSRGLASNEQFFGPGTRLTVL.

This clone appeared a few times. V gene TRBV13 combines with J gene TRBJ2-3; D unresolved. This CDR3 region has 14 residues. From germline, CDR1 is PRHDT and CDR2 FYEKMQ (reference sequence). The V end was cut by 0 bases, the J end by 5 bases, with 9 bases between. CDR3 coding DNA: TGTGCCAGCAGCTTAGGCAGGCTCCTAGATACGCAGTATTTT. Amino acid sequence: CASSLGRLLDTQYF.

The chain joins TRBV7-2 to TRBJ2-3; a weak D match, TRBD2 (6 bases). Per germline, CDR1 SGHTA and CDR2 FQGNSA. The CDR3 contains 14 residues. The germline V and J ends were trimmed by 5 bases and 4 bases, with 13 bases remaining between them. The CDR3 sequence: CASSARLVPDTQYF. The DNA for the CDR3 is TGTGCCAGCAGCGCCCGACTAGTGCCAGATACGCAGTATTTT. The full variable domain, its missing parts supplied by reference TRBV7-2 and TRBJ2-3, is GAGVSQSPSNKVTEKGKDVELRCDPISGHTALYWYRQSLGQGLEFLIYFQGNSAPDKSGLPSDRFSAERTGGSVSTLTIQRTQQEDSAVYLCASSARLVPDTQYFGPGTRLTVL.

The gene calls are TRBV5-1 and TRBJ1-2, with 11 bases fitting TRBD1. From germline, CDR1 is SGHRS and CDR2 YFSETQ. The CDR3 runs to 15 residues. V lost 4 bases, J lost 0 bases, and 2 bases stayed unmatched. CDR3 sequence: CASSTGQGANYGYTF. DNA of the CDR3: TGCGCCAGCAGCACGGGACAGGGGGCTAACTATGGCTACACCTTC. Variable domain in full (rest from reference TRBV5-1 and TRBJ1-2): KAGVTQTPRYLIKTRGQQVTLSCSPISGHRSVSWYQQTPGQGLQFLFEYFSETQRNKGNFPGRFSGRQFSNSRSEMNVSTLELGDSALYLCASSTGQGANYGYTFGSGTRLTVV.